This T cell receptor (beta chain) is drawn from a study of blood T cell repertoires in COVID-19. Study at large: Sample material is recorded as cDNA or gDNA derived from T cells, B-cell-depleted T cells, or PBMCs.

The germline V and J ends were trimmed by 4 bases and 6 bases, with 11 bases remaining between them. The germline gives CDR1 LGHDT, CDR2 YNNKEL (reference sequence). The CDR3 covers 13 residues. Self-reported history from a screening survey and questionnaire set each donor's cohort. TCRdb keeps only in-frame clones here, not all; method: immunoSEQ multiplex PCR. The data contain some 200,000 clones, just under 85% of them singletons. The source material was PBMCs or T cells enriched from blood (not recorded which). The chain has TRBV3-1 (or the pseudogene TRBV3-2) and TRBJ2-3; TRBD1 is a possible D gene (6 bases). This receptor was obtained from a woman between 40 and 55 years old with acute COVID-19. CDR3 bases: TGTGCCAGCAGCCGCCACAGGGAGGATACGCAGTATTTT. It is translated as CASSRHREDTQYF.